This section outlines one T cell receptor beta chain sequence together with its context. Original data processing: Cell counts per sample came from amplifying reference gene primers. Sequencing was performed with immunoSEQ multiplex PCR; in TCRdb, only in-frame clones are kept and a portion is missing. V and J calls and clone size come straight from that table; D and trimming were deduced from the DNA. In the table there are about 190,000 clones, 70% to 90% of which are singletons. The sample comes from a study of blood T cell repertoires in COVID-19. Study as a whole: The United States, Italy and Spain provided the acute and convalescent COVID-19 samples. Nucleic acid was either cDNA or gDNA, and it came from T cells, B-cell-depleted T cells, or PBMCs.

There are 13 residues in the CDR3. CDR1 is SGHDT, CDR2 YYEEEE, per germline. Trimming left V 1 base short and J 4 bases short, with 7 bases between. The sequencing sample was made of peripheral blood. This chain connects TRBV5-6 to TRBJ2-3; D uncertain. The source of this sequence is a middle-aged man with active or convalescent COVID-19. CDR3 nucleotide sequence: TGTGCCAGCAGCTTGATAGAGGCAGATACGCAGTATTTT. It yields the protein CASSLIEADTQYF.